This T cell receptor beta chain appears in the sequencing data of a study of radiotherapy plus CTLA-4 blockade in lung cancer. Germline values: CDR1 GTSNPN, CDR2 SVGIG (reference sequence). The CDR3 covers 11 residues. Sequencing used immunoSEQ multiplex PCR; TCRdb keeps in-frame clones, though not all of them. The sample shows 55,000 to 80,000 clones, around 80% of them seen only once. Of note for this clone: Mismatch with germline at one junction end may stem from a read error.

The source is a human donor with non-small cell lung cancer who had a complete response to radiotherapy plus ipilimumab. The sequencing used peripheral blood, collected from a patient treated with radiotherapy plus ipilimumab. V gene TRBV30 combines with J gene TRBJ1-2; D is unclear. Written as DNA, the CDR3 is TGTGCCTGGAGTGTGGGAAGGCGGGAGGCCTTC. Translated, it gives CAWSVGRREAF.